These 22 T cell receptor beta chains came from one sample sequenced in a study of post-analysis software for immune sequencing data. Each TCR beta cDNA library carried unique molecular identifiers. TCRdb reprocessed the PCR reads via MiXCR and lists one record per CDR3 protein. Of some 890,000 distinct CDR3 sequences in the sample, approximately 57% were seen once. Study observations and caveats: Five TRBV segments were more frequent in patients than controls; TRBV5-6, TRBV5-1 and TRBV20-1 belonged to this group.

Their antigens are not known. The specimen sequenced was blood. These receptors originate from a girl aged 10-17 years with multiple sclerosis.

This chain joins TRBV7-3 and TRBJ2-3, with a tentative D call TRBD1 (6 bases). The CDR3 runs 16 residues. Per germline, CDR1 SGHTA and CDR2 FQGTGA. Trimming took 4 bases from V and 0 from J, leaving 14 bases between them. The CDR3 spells CASSSRGVASTDTQYF. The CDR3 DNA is TGTGCCAGCAGCTCCAGGGGCGTTGCTAGCACAGATACGCAGTATTTT.

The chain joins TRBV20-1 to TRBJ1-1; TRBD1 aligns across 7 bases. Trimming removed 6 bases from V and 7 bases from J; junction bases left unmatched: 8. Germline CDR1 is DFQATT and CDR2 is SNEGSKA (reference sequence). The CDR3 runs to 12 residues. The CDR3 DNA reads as TGCAGTGCACAGGGGACACTGAATGAAGCTTTCTTT. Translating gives CSAQGTLNEAFF.

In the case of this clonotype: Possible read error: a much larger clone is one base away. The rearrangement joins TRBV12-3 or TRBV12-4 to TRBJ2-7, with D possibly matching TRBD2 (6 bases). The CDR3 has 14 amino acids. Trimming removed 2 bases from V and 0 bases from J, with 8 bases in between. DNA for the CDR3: TGTGCCAGCAGTTTATACGGGAGCTCCTACGAGCAGTACTTC. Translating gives CASSLYGSSYEQYF.

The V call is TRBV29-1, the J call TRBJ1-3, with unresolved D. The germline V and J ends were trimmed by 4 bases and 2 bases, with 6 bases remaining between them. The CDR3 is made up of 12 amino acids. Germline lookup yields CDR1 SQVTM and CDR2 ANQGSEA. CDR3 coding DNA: TGCAGCGTTGGGGTTGCTGGAAACACCATATATTTT. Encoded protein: CSVGVAGNTIYF. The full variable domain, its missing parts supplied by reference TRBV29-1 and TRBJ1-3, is SAVISQKPSRDICQRGTSLTIQCQVDSQVTMMFWYRQQPGQSLTLIATANQGSEATYESGFVIDKFPISRPNLTFSTLTVSNMSPEDSSIYLCSVGVAGNTIYFGEGSWLTVV.

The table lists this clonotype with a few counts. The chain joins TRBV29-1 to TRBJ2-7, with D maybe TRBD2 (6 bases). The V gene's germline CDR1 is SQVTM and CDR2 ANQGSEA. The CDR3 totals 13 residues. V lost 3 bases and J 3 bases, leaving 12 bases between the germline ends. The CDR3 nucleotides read TGCAGCGTTGATGGGGGGACTCGCTACGAGCAGTACTTC. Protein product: CSVDGGTRYEQYF.

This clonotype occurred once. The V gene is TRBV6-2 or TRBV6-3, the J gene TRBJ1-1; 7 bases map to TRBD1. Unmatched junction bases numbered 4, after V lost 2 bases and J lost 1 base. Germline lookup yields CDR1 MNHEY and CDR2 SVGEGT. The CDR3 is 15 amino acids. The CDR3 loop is CASSYTDRPNTEAFF. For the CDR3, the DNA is TGTGCCAGCAGTTACACGGACAGGCCGAACACTGAAGCTTTCTTT.

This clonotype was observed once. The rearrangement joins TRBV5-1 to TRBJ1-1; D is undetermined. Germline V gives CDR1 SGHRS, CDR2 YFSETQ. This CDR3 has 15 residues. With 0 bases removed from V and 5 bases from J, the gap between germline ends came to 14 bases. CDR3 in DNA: TGCGCCAGCAGCTTGGAGAACAGCCCACCAACTGAAGCTTTCTTT. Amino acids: CASSLENSPPTEAFF.

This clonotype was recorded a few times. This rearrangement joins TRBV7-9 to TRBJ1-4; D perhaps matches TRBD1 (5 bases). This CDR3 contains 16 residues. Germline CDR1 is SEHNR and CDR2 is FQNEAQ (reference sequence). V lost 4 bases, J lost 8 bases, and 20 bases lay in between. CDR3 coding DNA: TGTGCCAGCAGCTCGGGACGGGCAAGGAGTTCCGAAAAACTGTTTTTT. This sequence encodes CASSSGRARSSEKLFF.

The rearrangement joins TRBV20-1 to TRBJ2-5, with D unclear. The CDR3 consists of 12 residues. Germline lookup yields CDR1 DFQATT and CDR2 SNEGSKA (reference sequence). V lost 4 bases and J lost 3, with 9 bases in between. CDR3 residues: CSAKFLEETQYF. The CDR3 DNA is TGCAGTGCTAAGTTCTTAGAAGAGACCCAGTACTTC.

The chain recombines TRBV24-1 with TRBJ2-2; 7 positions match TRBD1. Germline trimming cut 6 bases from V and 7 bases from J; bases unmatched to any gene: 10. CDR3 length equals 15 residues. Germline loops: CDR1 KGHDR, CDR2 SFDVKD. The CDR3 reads CATSMTGMGGGELFF. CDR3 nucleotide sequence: TGTGCCACCAGTATGACAGGGATGGGCGGCGGGGAGCTGTTTTTT.

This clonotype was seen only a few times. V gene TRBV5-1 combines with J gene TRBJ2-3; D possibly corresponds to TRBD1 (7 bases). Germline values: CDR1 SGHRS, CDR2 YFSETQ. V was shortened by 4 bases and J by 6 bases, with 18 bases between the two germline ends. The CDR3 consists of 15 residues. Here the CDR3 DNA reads TGCGCCAGCAGCGGAGGGACAGCTTTGCGGGATACGCAGTATTTT. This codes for CASSGGTALRDTQYF.

The CDR3 reads CASRISAIQYF. The CDR3 DNA is TGTGCCAGCAGAATCAGCGCCATTCAGTACTTC. The rearrangement links TRBV6-6 to TRBJ2-4; D is undetermined. The V gene's germline CDR1 is MNHNY and CDR2 SVGAGI (reference sequence). This CDR3 spans 11 amino acids. The germline V and J ends were trimmed by 6 bases and 9 bases, with 9 bases remaining between them.

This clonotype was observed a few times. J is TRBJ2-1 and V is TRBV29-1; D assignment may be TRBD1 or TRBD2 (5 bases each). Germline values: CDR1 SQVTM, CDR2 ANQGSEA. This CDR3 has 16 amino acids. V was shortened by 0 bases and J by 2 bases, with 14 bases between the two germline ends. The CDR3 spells CSVEDLTGATYNEQFF. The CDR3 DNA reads TGCAGCGTTGAAGATCTTACCGGGGCCACCTACAATGAGCAGTTCTTC.

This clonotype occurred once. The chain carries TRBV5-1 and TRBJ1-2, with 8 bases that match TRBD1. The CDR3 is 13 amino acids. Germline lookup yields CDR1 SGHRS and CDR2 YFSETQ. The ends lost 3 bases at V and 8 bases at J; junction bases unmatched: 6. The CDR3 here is CASSSSGTGGYTF. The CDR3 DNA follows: TGCGCCAGCAGCTCAAGCGGGACAGGAGGCTACACCTTC.

The CDR3 DNA reads TGTGCCAGCAGTTTATTGCCCGACACTGAAGCTTTCTTT. It encodes CASSLLPDTEAFF. The V call is TRBV12-3 or TRBV12-4, the J call TRBJ1-1; D not resolved. The CDR3 runs 13 residues. V was trimmed by 2 bases and J by 3 bases, leaving 7 bases between them.

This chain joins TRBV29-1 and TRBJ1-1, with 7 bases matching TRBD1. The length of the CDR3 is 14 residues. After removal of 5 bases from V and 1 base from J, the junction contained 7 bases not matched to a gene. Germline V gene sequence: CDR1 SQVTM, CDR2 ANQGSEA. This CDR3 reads CSVINRGGNTEAFF. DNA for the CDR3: TGCAGCGTTATAAACAGGGGAGGGAACACTGAAGCTTTCTTT.

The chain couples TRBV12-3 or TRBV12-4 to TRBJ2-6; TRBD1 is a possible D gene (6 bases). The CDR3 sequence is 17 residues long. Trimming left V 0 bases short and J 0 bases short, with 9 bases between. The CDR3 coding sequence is TGTGCCAGCAGTTTAGCGGGGGCCCACTCTGGGGCCAACGTCCTGACTTTC. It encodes CASSLAGAHSGANVLTF.

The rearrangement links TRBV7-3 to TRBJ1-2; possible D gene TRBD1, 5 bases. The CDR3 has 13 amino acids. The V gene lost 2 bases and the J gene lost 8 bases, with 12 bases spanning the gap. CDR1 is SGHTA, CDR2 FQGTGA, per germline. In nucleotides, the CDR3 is TGTGCCAGCAGCTTAGAGGGGATAAGGGGCTACACCTTC. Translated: CASSLEGIRGYTF.

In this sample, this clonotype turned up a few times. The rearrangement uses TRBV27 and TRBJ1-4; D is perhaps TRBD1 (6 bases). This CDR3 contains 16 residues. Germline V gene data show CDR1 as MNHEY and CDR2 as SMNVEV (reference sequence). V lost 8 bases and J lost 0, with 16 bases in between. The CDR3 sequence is CASRHLRGPTNEKLFF. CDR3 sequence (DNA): TGTGCCAGCCGTCACTTACGGGGGCCAACTAATGAAAAACTGTTTTTT.

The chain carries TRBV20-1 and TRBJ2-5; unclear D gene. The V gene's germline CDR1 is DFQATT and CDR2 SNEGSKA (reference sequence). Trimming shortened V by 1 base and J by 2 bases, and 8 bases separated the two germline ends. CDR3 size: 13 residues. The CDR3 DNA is TGCAGTGCTAGAGGCAGCATACAAGAGACCCAGTACTTC. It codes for CSARGSIQETQYF.

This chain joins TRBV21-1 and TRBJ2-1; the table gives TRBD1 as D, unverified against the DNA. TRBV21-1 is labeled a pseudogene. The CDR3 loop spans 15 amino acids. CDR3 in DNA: TGTGCCAGCAGCCCTAGGAAGGGGGATGTGGGTGAGCAGTTCTTC. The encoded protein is CASSPRKGDVGEQFF.

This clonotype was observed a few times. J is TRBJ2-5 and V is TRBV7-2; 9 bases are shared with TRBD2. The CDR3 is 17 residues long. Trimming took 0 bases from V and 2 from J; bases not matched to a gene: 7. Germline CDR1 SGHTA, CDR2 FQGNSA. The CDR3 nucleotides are TGTACCAGCAGCTTAGCGGGGACTAGCAGACTGCAAGAGACCCAGTACTTC. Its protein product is CTSSLAGTSRLQETQYF.